Following are 9 T cell receptor beta chains from one sample sequenced in a study of technical replicates of blood from a handful of donors. Data came from immunoSEQ multiplex PCR; TCRdb stores just in-frame clones and leaves some out. The table includes under 15,000 clones, roughly 95% detected once. The specimen was PBMCs. The source is a human donor in good health.

This chain connects TRBV6-5 to TRBJ1-3; D not resolved. Germline V gene data show CDR1 as MNHEY and CDR2 as SVGAGI. CDR3 length equals 15 residues. Trimming shortened V by 0 bases and J by 4 bases, and 10 bases separated the two germline ends. CDR3 region: CASSYSSILGNTIYF. The CDR3 DNA reads TGTGCCAGCAGTTACTCGAGTATCCTAGGAAACACCATATATTTT.

The genes are TRBV6-4 and TRBJ2-3, with D perhaps matching TRBD1 (6 bases). The CDR3 extends over 15 amino acids. V was trimmed by 4 bases and J by 1 base, leaving 12 bases between them. From germline, CDR1 is MRHNA and CDR2 SNTAGT. Here the CDR3 reads CASSAGVAGTDTQYF. CDR3 sequence (DNA): TGTGCCAGCAGTGCAGGGGTGGCCGGCACAGATACGCAGTATTTT.

This sequence joins TRBV2 and TRBJ2-1, with TRBD1 as a possible D gene (5 bases). The germline V gene encodes CDR1 SNHLY and CDR2 FYNNEI. CDR3 length: 13 amino acids. V shed 6 bases and J shed 6 bases, with 12 bases lying between them. CDR3 in amino acids: CASSQGALNEQFF. The CDR3 DNA reads as TGTGCCAGCAGCCAAGGGGCGCTCAATGAGCAGTTCTTC. The variable domain in full, with the rest retrieved from reference TRBV2 and TRBJ2-1, is EPEVTQTPSHQVTQMGQEVILRCVPISNHLYFYWYRQILGQKVEFLVSFYNNEISEKSEIFDDQFSVERPDGSNFTLKIRSTKLEDSAMYFCASSQGALNEQFFGPGTRLTVL.

The J gene is TRBJ2-5, the V gene TRBV7-9; D is uncertain. The CDR3 is made up of 12 amino acids. Trimming removed 5 bases at V and 5 bases at J, with 9 bases between. CDR1 and CDR2 (germline): SEHNR, FQNEAQ (reference sequence). CDR3: CASSPTGETQYF. The CDR3 nucleotides read TGTGCCAGCAGCCCCACCGGGGAGACCCAGTACTTC.

V usage is TRBV19 and J usage is TRBJ1-2, with D possibly matching TRBD1 (6 bases). Deletions cut 4 bases from V and 2 bases from J, with 17 bases between. The germline gives CDR1 LNHDA, CDR2 SQIVND (reference sequence). This CDR3 has 16 residues. The CDR3 loop reads CASSNPSGTRNYGYTF. The DNA of the CDR3 is TGTGCCAGTAGTAACCCCTCCGGGACAAGGAACTATGGCTACACCTTC.

This chain connects TRBV7-3 to TRBJ1-2; tentative D call: TRBD1 (6 bases). Germline values: CDR1 SGHTA, CDR2 FQGTGA. V gave up 5 bases and J gave up 3 bases, with 10 bases separating them. This CDR3 comprises 13 residues. For the CDR3, the DNA is TGTGCCAGCAGCCGCAGGACAGACTATGGCTACACCTTC. Protein product: CASSRRTDYGYTF.

The chain links TRBV7-9 to TRBJ2-1; TRBD2 matches 9 bases. In germline, CDR1 is SEHNR, CDR2 FQNEAQ (reference sequence). This CDR3 spans 15 amino acids. The junction had 5 bases not matched to a gene; V was cut back by 1 base and J by 7 bases. CDR3 bases: TGTGCCAGCAGCTTAGGTGCTAGCGGGAAGAATGAGCAGTTCTTC. Protein sequence: CASSLGASGKNEQFF.

Notes on this clone: No DNA is shown, since the ends of the CDR3 on it are uncertain; the CDR3 is the one TCRdb lists. The chain has TRBV27 and TRBJ1-1. CDR1 is MNHEY, CDR2 SMNVEV, per germline (reference sequence). Inclusive of both ends, the CDR3 amounts to 13 amino acids. The CDR3 loop is CASSFGEGTEAFF.

The genes are TRBV11-1 and TRBJ2-5, with D possibly TRBD1 on 6 matching bases. The CDR3 consists of 15 residues. Trimming removed 5 bases from V and 2 bases from J, with 15 bases in between. The V gene's germline CDR1 is SGHAT and CDR2 FQDESV (reference sequence). CDR3 DNA: TGTGCCAGCAGCGGGACCGGGACACCTCAAGAGACCCAGTACTTC. Protein sequence: CASSGTGTPQETQYF.